What follows are 5 T cell receptor beta chains derived from one specimen sequenced in a study of CD8 T cells in ankylosing spondylitis. MiXCR, applied by TCRdb to the 5' RACE reads, yields one record per CDR3 protein. The sample includes about 240,000 distinct CDR3 sequences, roughly a tenth of them seen just once. The sequenced material came from blood, either unsorted or a sorted T cell fraction (not recorded which). The source of these receptors is a male donor with ankylosing spondylitis or in good health (not recorded which).

This clonotype has ten or more counts. The chain links TRBV5-1 to TRBJ2-1; 9 bases line up with TRBD2. The CDR3 runs 20 residues. Germline loops: CDR1 SGHRS, CDR2 YFSETQ. V lost 4 bases and J lost 6; bases outside the gene matches: 23. CDR3 in DNA: TGCGCCAGCAGCCTCTCCGGACTAGCGTCGGGAGTCGTAGGTGGCAATGAGCAGTTCTTC. This translates into CASSLSGLASGVVGGNEQFF.

This clonotype has at least ten counts. This chain joins TRBV5-1 and TRBJ1-1; D ambiguous. This CDR3 is 15 amino acids long. Germline V gives CDR1 SGHRS, CDR2 YFSETQ. Trimming pared 0 bases from V and 5 bases from J, leaving 14 bases between. As DNA, the CDR3 is TGCGCCAGCAGCTTGGCCCAAGGCCCGGGAACTGAAGCTTTCTTT. It is translated as CASSLAQGPGTEAFF.

This clonotype was seen ten or more times. This chain uses TRBV5-1 with TRBJ1-5; D uncertain. From germline, CDR1 is SGHRS and CDR2 YFSETQ. V lost 0 bases to trimming and J lost 3 bases, with 10 bases between them. The CDR3 covers 15 residues. CDR3: CASSLGPGTNQPQHF. The CDR3 bases are TGCGCCAGCAGCTTGGGCCCGGGTACCAATCAGCCCCAGCATTTT.

This clonotype turned up a few times. This rearrangement joins TRBV11-3 to TRBJ2-7; either TRBD1 or TRBD2 may fit D (5 bases each). The V and J ends lost 1 base and 6 bases respectively, with 13 bases between them. This CDR3 has 14 amino acids. Germline V gene lookup returns CDR1 SGHNT and CDR2 YENEEA. For the CDR3, the DNA is TGTGCCAGCAGCTTAGTGGGGGTAGAAGGCGAGCAGTACTTC. It encodes CASSLVGVEGEQYF.

This clonotype was detected ten times or more. The chain couples TRBV7-7 to TRBJ2-5; D tentatively reads TRBD1 or TRBD2 (6 bases each). From germline, CDR1 is SSHAT and CDR2 FNYEAQ (reference sequence). This CDR3 is 14 amino acids long. Trimming shortened V by 5 bases and J by 3 bases, and 13 bases separated the two germline ends. Here the CDR3 DNA reads TGTGCCAGCAGCCGGATTAGGGGGGAAGAGACCCAGTACTTC. Residues: CASSRIRGEETQYF. Full variable domain (remainder filled in from reference TRBV7-7 and TRBJ2-5): GAGVSQSPRYKVTKRGQDVTLRCDPISSHATLYWYQQALGQGPEFLTYFNYEAQPDKSGLPSDRFSAERPEGSISTLTIQRTEQRDSAMYRCASSRIRGEETQYFGPGTRLLVL.